The sequence of this TCR beta chain was determined in a study of cytomegalovirus exposure and HLA in healthy donors. Study at large: Around 79 million unique TCRs, all from HLA-typed donors, were included in an early release of the data. Notes on the study in general: Confirmation in vitro established that three CMV-associated chains were specific for CMV antigens.

The CDR3 extends over 15 amino acids. Per the germline V gene, CDR1 is PRHDT and CDR2 is FYEKMQ (reference sequence). V was pared by 7 bases and J by 3 bases, with 19 bases between. On this clone itself: What it recognizes is unknown.

With 60 Vbeta and 13 Jbeta primers, the PCR was carried out. Per the original methods: In a later analysis, about 12 million of about 80 million unique beta chains occurred in at least two donors. Clones were read by immunoSEQ multiplex PCR, and TCRdb kept only the in-frame ones, dropping some. V and J calls and clone size are as listed in that table; D and trimming were resolved from the DNA. The table lists roughly 150,000 clones, 80% to 90% of them singletons. The rearrangement links TRBV13 to TRBJ2-7; D perhaps matches TRBD2 (5 bases). The receptor was derived from a male donor in good health and CMV-seronegative. Material: PBMCs. This CDR3 reads CASTSGRGVIYEQYF. DNA for the CDR3: TGTGCCAGCACCTCAGGACGGGGAGTTATCTACGAGCAGTACTTC.